The 32 T cell receptor beta chains below were found in one sample sequenced in a study of CD8+ T cells in alopecia areata. RNA extraction and reverse transcription yielded cDNA as sequencing template. Some clones are missing from TCRdb's copy, which holds only in-frame ones; the method was immunoSEQ multiplex PCR. The sample contains 150,000 or so clones, 40% to 50% of which appear only once. The sample comprised CD4+ T cells sorted from blood. The receptor set was obtained from a human donor with alopecia areata.

The table lists this clone with a few counts. The CDR3 DNA reads TGCAGCGTTAAGGACTCCAGCTCCTACGAGCAGTACTTC. This sequence encodes CSVKDSSSYEQYF. V usage is TRBV29-1 and J usage is TRBJ2-7, with D perhaps TRBD2 (5 bases). The CDR3 totals 13 residues. V gave up 5 bases and J gave up 0 bases, with 11 bases separating them. The germline gives CDR1 SQVTM, CDR2 ANQGSEA.

The chain uses TRBV9 and TRBJ2-5; D is perhaps TRBD1 or TRBD2 (5 bases each). The germline V and J ends were trimmed by 6 bases and 2 bases, with 14 bases remaining between them. The CDR3 loop spans 14 amino acids. Germline V lookup: CDR1 SGDLS, CDR2 YYNGEE. The CDR3, as DNA: TGTGCCAGCACCAAGGAGAGGGGTCAAGAGACCCAGTACTTC. As protein: CASTKERGQETQYF.

In this sample, this clone turned up once. The junction departs from the called germline gene at one end, perhaps through a read error. Additional DNA sequences in this sample encode the identical CDR3. This sequence joins TRBV29-1 and TRBJ1-5; 9 bases agree with TRBD1. In germline, CDR1 is SQVTM, CDR2 ANQGSEA. This CDR3 comprises 14 residues. CDR3 amino acids: CSVAETGGVQPQHF. Written as DNA, the CDR3 is TGCAGCGTTGCTGAGACAGGGGGTGTTCAGCCCCAACATTTT.

The V call is TRBV19, the J call TRBJ2-1; tentatively, D is TRBD2 (7 bases). CDR3 size: 15 residues. The germline CDR1 and CDR2 sequences are LNHDA and SQIVND (reference sequence). V lost 2 bases, J lost 0 bases, and 8 bases lay in between. The CDR3, as DNA: TGTGCCAGTAGTATAAGGGGGGGCTCCTACAATGAGCAGTTCTTC. Residues: CASSIRGGSYNEQFF.

This clone appeared a few times. The chain joins TRBV29-1 to TRBJ2-7; a weak D match, TRBD2 (5 bases). Trimming shortened V by 4 bases and J by 0 bases, and 16 bases separated the two germline ends. Germline CDR1 is SQVTM and CDR2 is ANQGSEA. The CDR3 has 15 residues. DNA of the CDR3: TGCAGCGTTGGAGTCGGACTCGTCTTCTCCTACGAGCAGTACTTC. Translated, it gives CSVGVGLVFSYEQYF.

Only a few counts were recorded for this clone. This chain links TRBV29-1 with TRBJ2-1, with D possibly being TRBD1 or TRBD2 (7 bases each). Germline V gene data show CDR1 as SQVTM and CDR2 as ANQGSEA. This CDR3 spans 17 amino acids. V dropped 6 bases and J dropped 0 bases, with 21 bases sitting between them. The CDR3 sequence: CSVRGGAKSSSYNEQFF. The CDR3 DNA sequence: TGCAGCGTCAGGGGGGGGGCGAAGAGTAGCTCCTACAATGAGCAGTTCTTC.

The rearrangement uses TRBV5-6 and TRBJ2-7; 7 bases agree with TRBD2. The V segment lost 4 bases and the J segment 4 bases; nucleotides outside the gene matches: 14. The CDR3 totals 16 residues. Germline V lookup: CDR1 SGHDT, CDR2 YYEEEE. The CDR3, as DNA: TGTGCCAGCAGCCTTCGAGCGGGGAGCGGAGTTTACGAGCAGTACTTC. This encodes CASSLRAGSGVYEQYF.

The rearrangement joins TRBV29-1 to TRBJ2-2; D is perhaps TRBD1 (5 bases). Germline CDR1 SQVTM, CDR2 ANQGSEA. This CDR3 is built from 14 residues. Trimming removed 6 bases from V and 3 bases from J, with 14 bases in between. The CDR3: CSVRQLLYTGELFF. The DNA for the CDR3 is TGCAGCGTAAGACAGCTCTTGTACACCGGGGAGCTGTTTTTT.

The rearrangement joins TRBV29-1 to TRBJ2-3, with D maybe TRBD1 (6 bases). Germline CDR1 and CDR2: SQVTM and ANQGSEA. The V end lost 1 base, the J end lost 7 bases, and 27 bases lay between the germline ends. CDR3 length: 18 residues. The CDR3 nucleotides are TGCAGCGTTGAAGGGGGAATGACAGGCCCTCCGATGGGTAATACGCAGTATTTT. Translating it yields CSVEGGMTGPPMGNTQYF.

Details on this clone: A junction end diverges from the germline sequence, so it may reflect a read error. The V gene is TRBV6-1, the J gene TRBJ2-7; TRBD1 aligns across 10 bases. Germline V gives CDR1 MNHNS, CDR2 SASEGT. The CDR3 sequence is 20 residues long. The CDR3 protein is CASSQANPGTGALVSYEQYF. CDR3 nucleotide sequence: TGTGCCAGCAGTCAAGCGAATCCCGGGACAGGGGCCCTCGTTAGCTACGAGCAGTACTTC.

A few counts support this clone. The V call is TRBV19, the J call TRBJ1-2; 10 nucleotides agree with TRBD1. The CDR3 totals 14 residues. CDR1 and CDR2 from the germline V gene are LNHDA and SQIVND (reference sequence). V dropped 3 bases and J dropped 5; count of bases not matched to a gene: 3. CDR3 loop: CASSIGTGEYGYTF. DNA for the CDR3: TGTGCCAGTAGTATCGGGACAGGGGAGTATGGCTACACCTTC.

This chain links TRBV13 with TRBJ2-1; tentative D call: TRBD1 (6 bases). Germline V lookup: CDR1 PRHDT, CDR2 FYEKMQ (reference sequence). V was shortened by 1 base and J by 1 base, with 14 bases between the two germline ends. This CDR3 is 17 amino acids long. CDR3 residues: CASSLVTGIRSYNEQFF. CDR3 bases: TGTGCCAGCAGCTTAGTTACAGGGATCAGGTCCTACAATGAGCAGTTCTTC.

V and J are TRBV2 and TRBJ2-1, with 7 bases that match TRBD2. Germline loops: CDR1 SNHLY, CDR2 FYNNEI. The CDR3 runs to 14 residues. V shed 1 base, J shed 7 bases, and the junction held 4 bases outside the gene matches. Here the CDR3 DNA reads TGTGCCAGCAGTGAAGAGGCGGGGGAGAATGAGCAGTTCTTC. Encoded protein: CASSEEAGENEQFF. Variable domain in full (rest from reference TRBV2 and TRBJ2-1): EPEVTQTPSHQVTQMGQEVILRCVPISNHLYFYWYRQILGQKVEFLVSFYNNEISEKSEIFDDQFSVERPDGSNFTLKIRSTKLEDSAMYFCASSEEAGENEQFFGPGTRLTVL.

The chain carries TRBV15 and TRBJ1-2; maybe TRBD1 (5 bases). The CDR3 loop spans 14 amino acids. Trimming removed 0 bases from V and 4 bases from J, with 9 bases in between. CDR1 and CDR2 from the germline V gene are LNHNV and YYDKDF (reference sequence). CDR3 in DNA: TGTGCCACCAGCAGAGATGGGGCCTTCTATGGCTACACCTTC. Amino acid sequence: CATSRDGAFYGYTF.

This clone showed up just a few times. The chain links TRBV25-1 to TRBJ2-2; possibly TRBD1 or TRBD2 for D (5 bases each). Between the trimmed V and J ends, which lost 8 bases and 7 bases, there was a span of 11 bases. Germline V gene sequence: CDR1 MGHDK, CDR2 SYGVNS. The CDR3 contains 12 residues. The CDR3 DNA follows: TGTGCCAGCTCCGAGGGGTACGGGGAGCTGTTTTTT. This translates into CASSEGYGELFF.

This clone has more than one count but fewer than ten. This sequence joins TRBV5-1 and TRBJ2-1; 8 nucleotides align to TRBD2. This CDR3 region has 15 residues. V trimming: 4 bases; J trimming: 6 bases; junction bases outside the gene matches: 9. The germline CDR1 and CDR2 sequences are SGHRS and YFSETQ. The CDR3 DNA reads as TGCGCCAGCAGCCCAGGACTAGCTAGGTTCAATGAGCAGTTCTTC. Amino acids: CASSPGLARFNEQFF.

The rearrangement uses TRBV4-1 and TRBJ1-1; D unclear. Germline lookup yields CDR1 MGHRA and CDR2 YSYEKL. CDR3 length: 15 amino acids. With 3 bases removed from V and 1 base from J, the gap between germline ends came to 12 bases. The CDR3 protein is CASSQVYGRNTEAFF. In DNA form, the CDR3 reads TGCGCCAGCAGCCAGGTTTACGGCAGGAACACTGAAGCTTTCTTT.

This clone was picked up a small number of times. V usage is TRBV4-1 and J usage is TRBJ2-2; either TRBD1 or TRBD2 may supply D (5 bases each). The CDR3 spans 16 residues. V was cut by 1 base and J by 7 bases, with 16 bases left in between. Germline V gene sequence: CDR1 MGHRA, CDR2 YSYEKL. The CDR3 DNA is TGCGCCAGCAGCCAAGGGTCTGCCCGGGGCGGCGGGGAGCTGTTTTTT. Translating it yields CASSQGSARGGGELFF.

The V and J genes are TRBV19 and TRBJ1-5; TRBD1 matches at 9 bases. V lost 5 bases and J lost 7; bases outside the gene matches: 6. The germline CDR1 and CDR2 sequences are LNHDA and SQIVND (reference sequence). This CDR3 has 14 amino acids. The CDR3 region has the DNA TGTGCCAGTAGTCGAGACAGGGGGGGCCAGCCCCAGCATTTT. Protein product: CASSRDRGGQPQHF.

The sample holds a few counts of this clone. This chain links TRBV9 with TRBJ2-3; D not resolved. V dropped 3 bases and J dropped 2 bases, with 16 bases sitting between them. The CDR3 is 16 amino acids. Germline V gene sequence: CDR1 SGDLS, CDR2 YYNGEE. The CDR3 bases are TGTGCCAGCAGCGGACCCACCACACAGAACACAGATACGCAGTATTTT. This sequence encodes CASSGPTTQNTDTQYF.

The chain is built from TRBV11-2 and TRBJ2-5, with TRBD1 matching over 8 bases. This CDR3 spans 12 amino acids. CDR1 is SGHAT, CDR2 FQNNGV, per germline. The J segment lost 5 bases and the V segment lost 5 bases, leaving 1 base of the junction unmatched. The CDR3 coding sequence is TGTGCCAGCAGCCGACAGGGGGAGACCCAGTACTTC. As protein: CASSRQGETQYF. Together with reference TRBV11-2 and TRBJ2-5, the CDR3 gives the full variable domain: EAGVAQSPRYKIIEKRQSVAFWCNPISGHATLYWYQQILGQGPKLLIQFQNNGVVDDSQLPKDRFSAERLKGVDSTLKIQPAKLEDSAVYLCASSRQGETQYFGPGTRLLVL.

The rearrangement links TRBV30 to TRBJ1-1; D perhaps matches TRBD1 (5 bases). The V end lost 5 bases, the J end lost 2 bases, and 12 bases lay between the germline ends. This CDR3 is built from 13 residues. The V gene's germline CDR1 is GTSNPN and CDR2 SVGIG (reference sequence). DNA of the CDR3: TGTGCCTGGGCTCGTCGGACAAACACTGAAGCTTTCTTT. Translation gives CAWARRTNTEAFF.

The chain has TRBV18 and TRBJ1-5; no firm D call. CDR3 length equals 13 residues. Trimming shortened V by 2 bases and J by 4 bases, and 6 bases separated the two germline ends. Germline CDR1 and CDR2: KGHSH and LQKENI. The DNA of the CDR3 is TGTGCCAGCTCACCAGCCGGGAATCAGCCCCAGCATTTT. Protein sequence: CASSPAGNQPQHF.

This chain uses TRBV4-1 with TRBJ2-5; the D call may be TRBD1 or TRBD2 (5 bases each). V shed 0 bases and J shed 2 bases, with 19 bases lying between them. CDR1 and CDR2 from the germline V gene are MGHRA and YSYEKL. The CDR3 contains 18 residues. DNA of the CDR3: TGCGCCAGCAGCCAAGATCGGGGCCTCGGGGTGAGGCAAGAGACCCAGTACTTC. It encodes CASSQDRGLGVRQETQYF.

The J gene is TRBJ2-1, the V gene TRBV27; unclear D gene. Germline V gene lookup returns CDR1 MNHEY and CDR2 SMNVEV (reference sequence). The CDR3 runs to 14 residues. With 2 bases removed from V and 6 bases from J, the gap between germline ends came to 11 bases. The CDR3 here is CASSLDRLSNEQFF. CDR3 sequence (DNA): TGTGCCAGCAGTTTAGATAGATTGAGCAATGAGCAGTTCTTC.

The chain uses TRBV29-1 and TRBJ2-1; the D is unclear. V gave up 3 bases and J gave up 1 base, with 10 bases separating them. Germline CDR1 is SQVTM and CDR2 is ANQGSEA. This CDR3 comprises 14 residues. The DNA of the CDR3 is TGCAGCGTTGACGAAAGCCCTTCCTACAATGAGCAGTTCTTC. Translated, it gives CSVDESPSYNEQFF.

The V gene is TRBV9, the J gene TRBJ2-1, with D perhaps TRBD2 (7 bases). Germline V lookup: CDR1 SGDLS, CDR2 YYNGEE. The CDR3 covers 15 residues. V was pared by 1 base and J by 2 bases, with 10 bases between. The CDR3, as DNA: TGTGCCAGCAGCGTAACGGGGGGCACCTACAATGAGCAGTTCTTC. Encoded protein: CASSVTGGTYNEQFF.

As regards this clone: At one boundary the junction diverges from the germline segment, which might be a read error. The chain carries TRBV5-1 and TRBJ2-7, with D possibly matching TRBD2 (6 bases). This CDR3 comprises 14 residues. CDR1 and CDR2 from the germline V gene are SGHRS and YFSETQ. CDR3 nucleotides: TGCGCCAGCACCTTGGAGGGTTTCTCCTACGAGCAGTACTTC. Its protein product is CASTLEGFSYEQYF. The whole variable domain, filled in from reference TRBV5-1 and TRBJ2-7, reads KAGVTQTPRYLIKTRGQQVTLSCSPISGHRSVSWYQQTPGQGLQFLFEYFSETQRNKGNFPGRFSGRQFSNSRSEMNVSTLELGDSALYLCASTLEGFSYEQYFGPGTRLTVT.

This chain links TRBV6-1 with TRBJ2-3; a weak D match, TRBD2 (5 bases). Germline V gene sequence: CDR1 MNHNS, CDR2 SASEGT. CDR3 size: 14 residues. With 5 bases removed from V and 4 bases from J, the gap between germline ends came to 13 bases. DNA of the CDR3: TGTGCCAGCAGTTTAACTAGGTTCGCAGATACGCAGTATTTT. Its protein is CASSLTRFADTQYF.

This clone turned up a few times. The chain is built from TRBV7-6 and TRBJ2-3; D may be TRBD2 (6 bases). V was pared by 4 bases and J by 2 bases, with 10 bases between. Germline V CDR1 and CDR2: SGHVS, FNYEAQ. The length of the CDR3 is 14 residues. The CDR3: CASSSGLPTDTQYF. The CDR3 coding sequence is TGTGCCAGCAGCTCCGGACTACCCACAGATACGCAGTATTTT.

This clone has only one observation. The chain uses TRBV7-2 and TRBJ2-7; D not certain. V shed 1 base and J shed 6 bases, with 10 bases lying between them. Germline-derived CDR1 and CDR2 are SGHTA and FQGNSA. CDR3 length equals 13 residues. The CDR3 sequence: CASSLGSFGEQYF. The CDR3 DNA sequence: TGTGCCAGCAGCTTAGGATCATTCGGCGAGCAGTACTTC.

This clone was counted between two and nine times. The sample contains more than one DNA sequence encoding this CDR3. V usage is TRBV29-1 and J usage is TRBJ2-7; possibly TRBD2 for D (6 bases). The CDR3 is 12 residues long. The V gene lost 4 bases and the J gene lost 4 bases, with 11 bases spanning the gap. Looked up from germline, CDR1 is SQVTM and CDR2 is ANQGSEA. CDR3 sequence (DNA): TGCAGCGTTGCTCTAGGAGGGTACGAGCAGTACTTC. This gives the protein CSVALGGYEQYF.